What follows are 28 T cell receptor beta chains derived from one specimen sequenced in a study of response to subunit inactivated influenza vaccine (dated by TCRdb to the late 2010s). The library was prepared using RT-PCR. Data came from an Illumina HiSeq 2500. TCRdb reran the public reads through fastp at Q25 and MiXCR, keeping productive beta chains. Each CDR3 protein appears once, grouped with its most common genes and DNA. The sample table lists roughly 540,000 distinct CDR3 sequences, roughly 25% of them with a count of one. The ten largest clones take up around 2.8% of the sample. These data are also associated with another study on T cells expressing NK-cell markers. The second publication reports: The TCR beta cDNA libraries were made using 5'RACE template switching, a step that added both a universal primer site and unique molecular identifiers.

The sample was CD4+ T cells sorted from PBMCs, taken roughly 12 days after vaccination. These receptors all stem from a man between 45 and 60 years old who received an inactivated influenza vaccine. Donor details come from another sample of the same person, matched by shared clones.

This clonotype was observed a handful of times. V usage is TRBV28 and J usage is TRBJ2-5, with no clear D. From germline, CDR1 is MDHEN and CDR2 SYDVKM. The V end was cut by 3 bases, the J end by 0 bases, with 8 bases between. The CDR3 runs to 14 residues. CDR3 protein: CASSFYLDQETQYF. The DNA of the CDR3 is TGTGCCAGCAGTTTTTATCTAGACCAAGAGACCCAGTACTTC.

The gene calls are TRBV4-1 and TRBJ1-5, with D unresolved. Trimming cost V 4 bases and J 3 bases, with 10 bases left between them. Germline V gene lookup returns CDR1 MGHRA and CDR2 YSYEKL. The CDR3 extends over 14 amino acids. CDR3 protein: CASSPRLPNQPQHF. The CDR3 coding sequence is TGCGCCAGCAGCCCCCGTCTGCCCAATCAGCCCCAGCATTTT.

This clonotype was detected a few times. The chain is built from TRBV4-3 and TRBJ2-3, with 12 positions matching TRBD2. V dropped 6 bases and J dropped 2; count of bases not matched to a gene: 9. The CDR3 runs to 17 residues. In germline, CDR1 is LGHNA, CDR2 YSLEER. The CDR3 loop is CASRKRTSGGLTDTQYF. Here the CDR3 DNA reads TGCGCCAGCAGGAAACGAACTAGCGGGGGGCTCACAGATACGCAGTATTTT.

This clonotype was seen just once. This may come from a read error, since a much larger clone is one base off. The chain has TRBV6-7 and TRBJ2-3, with a tentative D call TRBD2 (6 bases). TRBV6-7 is flagged as an ORF with uncertain function. The length of the CDR3 is 15 residues. The chain's CDR3 is CACSYAGGSTDTQYF. The CDR3 DNA reads as TGTGCCTGCAGTTACGCTGGGGGGAGCACAGATACGCAGTATTTT.

This rearrangement joins TRBV5-1 to TRBJ2-5, with 7 bases fitting TRBD2. Germline V gives CDR1 SGHRS, CDR2 YFSETQ. V shed 3 bases, J shed 5 bases, and the junction held 7 bases outside the gene matches. The CDR3 is made up of 14 amino acids. This CDR3 is CASSSAGGSETQYF. The CDR3 DNA is TGCGCCAGCAGCTCGGCGGGCGGGAGTGAGACCCAGTACTTC.

The CDR3, as DNA: TGTGCCAGCAGGTCCTCAGGGGGCTGGGAAAAACTGTTTTTT. It is translated as CASRSSGGWEKLFF. The chain couples TRBV2 to TRBJ1-4; 8 nucleotides line up with TRBD1. The CDR3 totals 14 residues. Germline CDR1 SNHLY, CDR2 FYNNEI. J lost 8 bases, V lost 6 bases, and 8 bases had no gene match.

The chain uses TRBV5-4 and TRBJ2-4; 7 bases match TRBD1. Germline CDR1 SGHNT, CDR2 YYREEE (reference sequence). Trimming took 9 bases from V and 2 from J; bases not matched to a gene: 8. There are 14 residues in the CDR3. CDR3 residues: CAIGLQGTKNIQYF. As DNA, the CDR3 is TGTGCCATCGGCTTACAGGGGACCAAAAACATTCAGTACTTC.

The chain links TRBV20-1 to TRBJ2-2, with 9 bases fitting TRBD2. V lost 3 bases, J lost 4 bases, and 3 bases stayed unmatched. Germline CDR1 DFQATT, CDR2 SNEGSKA (reference sequence). The length of the CDR3 is 14 residues. CDR3 region: CSASRRGGTGELFF. The CDR3, as DNA: TGCAGTGCTAGTCGGCGGGGGGGCACCGGGGAGCTGTTTTTT.

This chain connects TRBV27 to TRBJ2-3, with 7 bases that match TRBD2. Germline V lookup: CDR1 MNHEY, CDR2 SMNVEV (reference sequence). With 5 bases clipped from V and 12 bases from J, the junction kept 8 bases outside the gene matches. CDR3 length: 12 residues. Here the CDR3 reads CASSESGTIQYF. The CDR3 DNA reads as TGTGCCAGCAGTGAATCCGGGACTATCCAGTATTTT.

This clonotype occurred a few times. V and J are TRBV7-2 and TRBJ2-1; no reliable D call. The V gene lost 2 bases and the J gene lost 4 bases, with 12 bases spanning the gap. This CDR3 is 15 amino acids long. CDR1 is SGHTA, CDR2 FQGNSA, per germline. The CDR3 sequence is CASSLLGIVYNEQFF. CDR3 nucleotides: TGTGCCAGCAGCTTACTAGGGATCGTTTACAATGAGCAGTTCTTC.

This clonotype turned up a few times. This sequence joins TRBV6-2 or TRBV6-3 and TRBJ2-7, with 11 nucleotides matching TRBD2. The CDR3 runs to 20 residues. Germline V gives CDR1 MNHEY, CDR2 SVGEGT. V was clipped by 6 bases and J by 1 base; unmatched bases: 20. The CDR3 nucleotides are TGTGCCAGCAGCCCTTCTGGGGGACTAGCGGACCACCGCCGTTCCTACGAGCAGTACTTC. As protein: CASSPSGGLADHRRSYEQYF.

This clonotype turned up a few times. The chain has TRBV20-1 and TRBJ2-4; possibly TRBD1 for D (6 bases). Trimming removed 6 bases from V and 5 bases from J, with 14 bases in between. This CDR3 region has 13 residues. The germline V gene encodes CDR1 DFQATT and CDR2 SNEGSKA (reference sequence). The CDR3 DNA reads as TGCAGTGCCTCCCTGGGGGCCGAAAACATTCAGTACTTC. This sequence encodes CSASLGAENIQYF.

This clonotype came up a few times. The V and J genes are TRBV28 and TRBJ1-2; no clear D. This CDR3 has 12 residues. Trimming removed 5 bases from V and 4 bases from J, with 8 bases in between. Germline values: CDR1 MDHEN, CDR2 SYDVKM. Here the CDR3 reads CASSPRTYGYTF. The CDR3 DNA sequence: TGTGCCAGCAGTCCGCGGACCTATGGCTACACCTTC.

There are a few counts of this clonotype. The chain employs TRBV4-1 and TRBJ2-1; D gene uncertain. CDR3 length: 13 amino acids. Deletions cut 2 bases from V and 7 bases from J, with 9 bases between. CDR1 and CDR2 from the germline V gene are MGHRA and YSYEKL. The CDR3 DNA reads as TGCGCCAGCAGCCAACAGGTTGTGAATGAGCAGTTCTTC. It yields the protein CASSQQVVNEQFF.

V is TRBV5-1 and J is TRBJ2-2; no clear D gene. This CDR3 comprises 14 residues. Trimming removed 0 bases from V and 7 bases from J, with 10 bases in between. Per the germline V gene, CDR1 is SGHRS and CDR2 is YFSETQ. The CDR3 spells CASSLGQLVGELFF. CDR3 in DNA: TGCGCCAGCAGCTTGGGGCAGCTCGTCGGGGAGCTGTTTTTT. Full variable domain (outside the CDR3, taken from reference TRBV5-1 and TRBJ2-2): KAGVTQTPRYLIKTRGQQVTLSCSPISGHRSVSWYQQTPGQGLQFLFEYFSETQRNKGNFPGRFSGRQFSNSRSEMNVSTLELGDSALYLCASSLGQLVGELFFGEGSRLTVL.

This clonotype was counted between two and nine times. This chain links TRBV5-1 with TRBJ1-1; no clear D. The germline CDR1 and CDR2 sequences are SGHRS and YFSETQ. The CDR3 is 13 residues long. V shed 4 bases and J shed 4 bases, with 11 bases lying between them. The CDR3 protein is CASSTQWSTEAFF. Here the CDR3 DNA reads TGCGCCAGCAGCACTCAATGGAGCACTGAAGCTTTCTTT.

This clonotype was counted only a few times. V and J are TRBV4-1 and TRBJ2-2; no clear D gene. V shed 0 bases and J shed 1 base, with 3 bases lying between them. CDR1 and CDR2 (germline): MGHRA, YSYEKL. The length of the CDR3 is 14 residues. The CDR3 loop reads CASSQEENTGELFF. CDR3 bases: TGCGCCAGCAGCCAAGAGGAGAACACCGGGGAGCTGTTTTTT.

This clonotype has more than one count but fewer than ten. This chain joins TRBV2 and TRBJ2-7, with 10 bases that match TRBD1. The ends lost 3 bases at V and 1 base at J; junction bases unmatched: 6. The germline V gene has CDR1 SNHLY and CDR2 FYNNEI. CDR3 length equals 16 residues. The CDR3 DNA reads as TGTGCCAGCAGTGATCCACGGACAGGGGGTTCCTACGAGCAGTACTTC. It codes for CASSDPRTGGSYEQYF.

The V and J genes are TRBV12-3 or TRBV12-4 and TRBJ1-4; D not resolved. The CDR3 sequence is 14 residues long. Trimming shortened V by 1 base and J by 5 bases, and 8 bases separated the two germline ends. The CDR3 is CASSLGGYNEKLFF. The DNA of the CDR3 is TGTGCCAGCAGTTTAGGCGGATACAATGAAAAACTGTTTTTT.

This clonotype was found a few times. The chain links TRBV20-1 to TRBJ2-5; D is undetermined. The germline CDR1 and CDR2 sequences are DFQATT and SNEGSKA (reference sequence). The V gene lost 0 bases and the J gene lost 2 bases, with 10 bases spanning the gap. This CDR3 comprises 14 residues. CDR3 nucleotide sequence: TGCAGTGCTAGAGATTGGGAAGCGCAAGAGACCCAGTACTTC. Translated, it gives CSARDWEAQETQYF.

The chain couples TRBV4-2 to TRBJ2-5; the D gene is possibly TRBD1 (5 bases). V was clipped by 0 bases and J by 1 base, with 12 bases between them. CDR3 size: 16 residues. Germline V gives CDR1 LGHNA, CDR2 YNFKEQ. The CDR3 DNA reads as TGTGCCAGCAGCCAAGAAGCAACCAGGGTCCAAGAGACCCAGTACTTC. It translates to CASSQEATRVQETQYF.

This clonotype showed up just a few times. The chain joins TRBV24-1 to TRBJ2-7; possibly TRBD1 for D (6 bases). Germline CDR1 KGHDR, CDR2 SFDVKD. Trimming took off 3 bases at V and 6 bases at J, with 14 bases between the two ends. CDR3 length equals 14 residues. The CDR3 spells CATSDAGTPSEQYF. The CDR3 region has the DNA TGTGCCACCAGTGATGCCGGGACACCTAGCGAGCAGTACTTC.

This clonotype was seen only a few times. This rearrangement joins TRBV5-1 to TRBJ2-1; D gene unclear. Germline lookup yields CDR1 SGHRS and CDR2 YFSETQ. This CDR3 has 13 residues. V was shortened by 3 bases and J by 1 base, with 5 bases between the two germline ends. CDR3 region: CASSWESYNEQFF. As DNA, the CDR3 is TGCGCCAGCAGCTGGGAATCCTACAATGAGCAGTTCTTC.

This clonotype turned up a few times. This chain joins TRBV20-1 and TRBJ2-1; no definite D call. Germline CDR1 and CDR2: DFQATT and SNEGSKA (reference sequence). Trimming removed 5 bases at V and 9 bases at J, with 17 bases between. CDR3 length: 13 residues. In DNA form, the CDR3 reads TGCAGTGCTTGGGGATCGCTGGAAGGTGAGCAGTTCTTC. Protein product: CSAWGSLEGEQFF.

The rearrangement uses TRBV5-1 and TRBJ1-2; D gene ambiguous. Per germline, CDR1 SGHRS and CDR2 YFSETQ. This CDR3 region has 14 residues. V was cut by 0 bases and J by 8 bases, with 14 bases left in between. The CDR3 nucleotides are TGCGCCAGCAGCTTGGGAAACGACCAAGTGGGCTACACCTTC. As protein: CASSLGNDQVGYTF. Based on the CDR3 plus reference TRBV5-1 and TRBJ1-2, the full variable domain is KAGVTQTPRYLIKTRGQQVTLSCSPISGHRSVSWYQQTPGQGLQFLFEYFSETQRNKGNFPGRFSGRQFSNSRSEMNVSTLELGDSALYLCASSLGNDQVGYTFGSGTRLTVV.

This chain links TRBV10-3 with TRBJ1-2; 9 positions agree with TRBD1. Trimming at V came to 10 bases and at J to 4 bases, leaving 7 bases not matched to a gene. Germline loops: CDR1 ENHRY, CDR2 SYGVKD. The CDR3 length is 13 residues. The CDR3 DNA reads TGTGCCACCACGGGACAGGGTACCTATGGCTACACCTTC. Translating it yields CATTGQGTYGYTF.

The chain has TRBV10-3 and TRBJ1-1; tentative D call: TRBD1 (5 bases). This CDR3 has 13 amino acids. Germline V gene lookup returns CDR1 ENHRY and CDR2 SYGVKD. Trimming left V 6 bases short and J 1 base short, with 9 bases between. As DNA, the CDR3 is TGTGCCATCAGGTCCGACAGGAACACTGAAGCTTTCTTT. This sequence encodes CAIRSDRNTEAFF.

This clonotype was observed a handful of times. The chain has TRBV6-1 and TRBJ2-2, with 9 positions matching TRBD1. The CDR3 contains 16 residues. The J segment lost 5 bases and the V segment lost 7 bases, leaving 11 bases of the junction unmatched. Germline V CDR1 and CDR2: MNHNS, SASEGT. The DNA for the CDR3 is TGTGCCAGCACCAACTACAGGGGGCGAGGGACCGGGGAGCTGTTTTTT. This encodes CASTNYRGRGTGELFF.